This T cell receptor (beta chain) is from a study of T cells after yellow fever vaccination. Study context: SMART-Seq v4 Ultra Low Input prepared libraries from low-cell fractions.

Generation of TCR cDNA used 5'RACE template switching (which added a universal primer site and UMIs). TCRdb re-called the 5' RACE reads through MiXCR, storing one row per CDR3 protein. The sample has about 69,000 distinct CDR3 sequences; 4.5% to 7.5% are singletons. General observations from the study: Booster samples showed a return of most primary-vaccination clones (roughly 96% CD4, approximately 90% CD8). Relatively few clonotypes were ones that appeared in both CD4 and CD8 compartments.

In germline, CDR1 is WNHNN, CDR2 SYGVQD (reference sequence). V gave up 2 bases and J gave up 3 bases; unmatched junction bases: 5. The CDR3 spans 16 residues. Many counts were recorded for this clonotype. As yet, its antigen is unknown. The clonotype originates from a man younger than 30 who received the YFV17D yellow fever vaccine. The specimen was CD4+ T cells sorted from PBMCs, collected less than 18 days after the first yellow fever vaccination. The chain carries TRBV10-1 and TRBJ2-1; 9 nucleotides line up with TRBD1. CDR3 sequence reads: CASSEGRTGDYNEQFF. For the CDR3, the DNA is TGCGCCAGCAGTGAGGGAAGGACAGGGGACTACAATGAGCAGTTCTTC.